The rows below give T cell receptor beta chains drawn from one sample of a study of blood T cell repertoires in COVID-19. TCRdb's copy holds only in-frame clones and misses some; the assay was immunoSEQ multiplex PCR. The data hold a few hundred thousand clones, with approximately 87% observed a single time. The sequencing sample was made of PBMCs or T cells enriched from blood (not recorded which). The receptors here all came from a woman aged 45-65 years who had recovered from COVID-19. Both conserved end residues are part of each CDR3. Each record gives: D gene, V gene, J gene, CDR3 protein. A D gene is named only where the DNA matches it firmly.

D: TRBD1; V: TRBV27; J: TRBJ1-2; CDR3: CASSRQGWDGYTF
D: -; V: TRBV5-1; J: TRBJ1-1; CDR3: CASSLVAGEAFF
D: -; V: TRBV14; J: TRBJ1-2; CDR3: CASSQPTAGYTF
D: -; V: TRBV28; J: TRBJ1-3; CDR3: CASTPAGASGNTIYF
D: TRBD1; V: TRBV5-6; J: TRBJ1-1; CDR3: CASSLPTGITEAFF
D: -; V: TRBV7-2; J: TRBJ2-2; CDR3: CASSPTSGTGELFF
D: TRBD2; V: TRBV6-1; J: TRBJ2-4; CDR3: CASSERWSGGDIQYF
D: -; V: TRBV19; J: TRBJ1-1; CDR3: CASRTRAFGPAEAFF
D: -; V: TRBV4-1; J: TRBJ1-1; CDR3: CASSKSFMTENTEAFF
D: TRBD1; V: TRBV5-8; J: TRBJ2-7; CDR3: CASRSRSGGHDYEQYF
D: -; V: TRBV5-5; J: TRBJ1-1; CDR3: CASSSAVNTEAFF
D: TRBD1; V: TRBV4-1; J: TRBJ1-2; CDR3: CASSQDHGTGGFDYGYTF
D: -; V: TRBV9; J: TRBJ1-4; CDR3: CASSVGGRVFEKLFF
D: TRBD2; V: TRBV11-2; J: TRBJ2-7; CDR3: CASSLGTSPYEQYF
D: TRBD2; V: TRBV4-3; J: TRBJ2-2; CDR3: CASSPGLAANTGELFF
D: TRBD2; V: TRBV10-2; J: TRBJ2-5; CDR3: CASSSGGEVQYF
D: -; V: TRBV30; J: TRBJ1-6; CDR3: CACRPGFLPLNSPLHF
D: -; V: TRBV6-5; J: TRBJ1-2; CDR3: CASSRDFNYGYTF
D: -; V: TRBV19; J: TRBJ2-3; CDR3: CASSPPPGFLSTDTQYF
D: TRBD1; V: TRBV5-1; J: TRBJ1-5; CDR3: CASSASTGGNQPQHF
D: -; V: TRBV6-5; J: TRBJ1-6; CDR3: CASTGGNSPLHF
D: TRBD2; V: TRBV5-1; J: TRBJ2-3; CDR3: CASSLVALAGGDTQYF
D: -; V: TRBV7-9; J: TRBJ1-2; CDR3: CASSLMEGPWDTF
D: -; V: TRBV21-1; J: TRBJ1-5; CDR3: CASSKGGGQGNQPQHF
D: -; V: TRBV7-2; J: TRBJ1-2; CDR3: CASSLTEFNYGYTF
D: TRBD1; V: TRBV27; J: TRBJ2-5; CDR3: CASSPRWTGLQETQYF